A selection of T cell receptor beta chains follows, all from one sample in a study of blood T cell repertoires in COVID-19. Profiled with immunoSEQ multiplex PCR; TCRdb holds only in-frame clones, not every one. This sample has fewer than 250,000 clones, with around 82% found just once. The sequencing sample was made of peripheral blood. These receptor sequences come from a woman aged 40-49 years with active or convalescent COVID-19. The CDR3 runs from the conserved cysteine through the conserved F or W. A D gene is named only where the DNA matches it firmly. The size of a clone is reported for some rows only, either as once, few or many, or as a class for expanded clones.

j_call clone_size d_call v_call cdr3_nt cdr3_aa
TRBJ2-6 NA TRBD1 TRBV4-1 TGCGCCAGCAGCTCCGGACAGGGTAGTGCCAACGTCCTGACTTTC CASSSGQGSANVLTF
TRBJ2-3 NA NA TRBV12-3/TRBV12-4 TGTGCCAGCAGCCCCGCGAAACTAGGTACGCAGTATTTT CASSPAKLGTQYF
TRBJ1-1 NA TRBD1 TRBV5-1 TGCGCCAGCAGATTTACCTCCGGGACAGGGTGGGAAGCTTTCTTT CASRFTSGTGWEAFF
TRBJ2-7 NA TRBD2 TRBV7-2 TGTGCCAGCAGCACCTCAGCGGGGGGGTTCTACGAGCAGTACTTC CASSTSAGGFYEQYF
TRBJ2-2 NA NA TRBV3-1/TRBV3-2 TGTGCCAGCAGGAAAGGCAGCGGGACCGGGGAGCTGTTTTTT CASRKGSGTGELFF
TRBJ1-3 NA NA TRBV30 TGTGCCTGGAGTGTACTCAGAAACACCATATATTTT CAWSVLRNTIYF
TRBJ1-1 NA NA TRBV5-4 TGTGCCAGCAGCTTGTCGCAGGATTTGAACACTGAAGCTTTCTTT CASSLSQDLNTEAFF
TRBJ2-1 few TRBD1 TRBV11-1 TGTGCCAGCAGCTTTGGGGGACAGGTGGGTCGCAATGAGCAGTTCTTC CASSFGGQVGRNEQFF
TRBJ1-2 NA NA TRBV29-1 TGCAGCGTTGACGGGGGGAACTATGGCTACACCTTC CSVDGGNYGYTF
TRBJ2-1 NA NA TRBV5-5 TGTGCCAGCAGCTCCGTCCAGGGGGGCTCCTACAATGAGCAGTTCTTC CASSSVQGGSYNEQFF
TRBJ2-5 NA NA TRBV3-1/TRBV3-2 TGTGCCAGCAGCCAAGACCCCCTGAACGAGGAGACCCAGTACTTC CASSQDPLNEETQYF
TRBJ1-2 once TRBD1 TRBV24-1 TGTGCCACCAGTGATTCCTCGGGACAGGGGATCTATGGCTACACCTTC CATSDSSGQGIYGYTF
TRBJ2-7 NA NA TRBV19 TGTGCCAGTAGTTCAGGGTACGAGCAGTACTTC CASSSGYEQYF
TRBJ1-2 NA NA TRBV5-1 TGCGCCAGCAGCTTGGGGGCGGCTGGACAGTACTTTAACTATGGCTACACCTTC CASSLGAAGQYFNYGYTF
TRBJ2-3 NA NA TRBV5-8 TGTGCCAGCAGCTTGGCCCTGGGTCCGGAGAGGGATACGCAGTATTTT CASSLALGPERDTQYF
TRBJ2-1 NA TRBD2 TRBV14 TGTGCCAGCAGCCGACGGACTAGCGGGAGGTACAATGAGCAGTTCTTC CASSRRTSGRYNEQFF
TRBJ1-2 NA TRBD1 TRBV7-3 TGTGCCAGCAGCTCGGGACAGGGGTATGGCTACACCTTC CASSSGQGYGYTF
TRBJ2-3 NA NA TRBV28 TGTGCCAGCAGTCCGAGGACAGTTAGCACAGATACGCAGTATTTT CASSPRTVSTDTQYF
TRBJ2-2 NA NA TRBV28 TGTGCCAGCAGGCCCGCGGTCGAGTCGGGGTTGAGGGAGCTGTTTTTT CASRPAVESGLRELFF
TRBJ1-1 NA NA TRBV28 TGTGCCAGCAGTCCCCCGGCCGGGGACACTGAAGCTTTCTTT CASSPPAGDTEAFF
TRBJ1-2 NA NA TRBV24-1 TGTGCCACCGGAGACTACTATGGCTACACCTTC CATGDYYGYTF
TRBJ2-3 NA NA TRBV6-5 TGTGCCTGCACTAGCCCCGCAGTGTATACGCAGTATTTT CACTSPAVYTQYF
TRBJ1-6 NA NA TRBV2 TGTGCCACCCTGGGGGTCGGGGGGGGTAGATCACCCCTCCACTTT CATLGVGGGRSPLHF
TRBJ1-1 NA TRBD1 TRBV5-1 TGCGCCAGCAGTCAGGACAGGCCCAACACTGAAGCTTTCTTT CASSQDRPNTEAFF
TRBJ2-2 NA TRBD2 TRBV5-1 TGCGCCAGCAGCTTGGTGGCGGGGGGCGACGGGGAGCTGTTTTTT CASSLVAGGDGELFF
TRBJ1-3 NA NA TRBV28 TGTGCCAGCAGTTTATCCACAGGGATCGTCTATGGAAACACCATATATTTT CASSLSTGIVYGNTIYF
TRBJ1-1 once TRBD1 TRBV5-5 TGTGCCAGCAGCTTACAGGGGTTATCGAACACTGAAGCTTTCTTT CASSLQGLSNTEAFF
TRBJ1-4 NA TRBD1 TRBV5-5 TGTGCCAGCAGGATGACAGGGGGCAATGAAAAACTGTTTTTT CASRMTGGNEKLFF
TRBJ2-7 NA TRBD2 TRBV29-1 TGCAGCGTTGAGAACCGACTAGCGGGAAACTACGAGCAGTACTTC CSVENRLAGNYEQYF
TRBJ2-1 NA NA TRBV11-2 TGTGCCAGCAGCAAAACCCGACAGATCCACAATGAGCAGTTCTTC CASSKTRQIHNEQFF
TRBJ2-5 NA TRBD1 TRBV7-8 TGTGCCAGCAGCTCACGAGCAGGGGGCAAGGGGGAGACCCAGTACTTC CASSSRAGGKGETQYF
TRBJ1-2 NA TRBD1 TRBV19 TGTGCCAGTAATTCACCACCTCCGGGACAGGGAACGGTTTTTGACTATGGCTACACCTTC CASNSPPPGQGTVFDYGYTF
TRBJ1-1 NA TRBD1 TRBV19 TGTGCCAGTAGTTCAATGACAGGGGGAAACACTGAAGCTTTCTTT CASSSMTGGNTEAFF
TRBJ1-3 once TRBD1 TRBV4-3 TGCGCCAGCAGCCAAGATACAGGGGGCGTATCTGGAAACACCATATATTTT CASSQDTGGVSGNTIYF
TRBJ2-1 NA TRBD2 TRBV7-2 TGTGCCAGCAGCACTCGGACTAGCGGGGTCCTATCCTACAATGAGCAGTTCTTC CASSTRTSGVLSYNEQFF
TRBJ2-7 NA TRBD1 TRBV6-4 TGTGCCAGCAGTGAAGTCAGGTGGCGCGGGACAGGGAGGTCCTACGAGCAGTACTTC CASSEVRWRGTGRSYEQYF
TRBJ2-2 NA TRBD2 TRBV30 TGTGCCTGGAGTGCTAGCGGGGGGGAAACCGGGGAGCTGTTTTTT CAWSASGGETGELFF
TRBJ2-7 NA TRBD1 TRBV5-1 TGCGCCAGCAAGCGGGGACAGGGGGGACACGAGCAGTACTTC CASKRGQGGHEQYF
TRBJ2-3 NA TRBD1 TRBV5-8 TGTGCCAGCAGCCCTGGACAGGGCCCTATCACAGATACGCAGTATTTT CASSPGQGPITDTQYF
TRBJ2-5 once TRBD1 TRBV24-1 TGTGCCACCAGTGATTTGGGGCGACAGGGCGAGGAGACCCAGTACTTC CATSDLGRQGEETQYF
TRBJ2-7 NA TRBD1 TRBV6-5 TGTGCCAGCAGTATCGGACAGGAGACCTACGAGCAGTACTTC CASSIGQETYEQYF
TRBJ1-1 NA NA TRBV3-1/TRBV3-2 TGTGCCAGCAGCCCCCAACCGGACAGTCGCCCGAACACTGAAGCTTTCTTT CASSPQPDSRPNTEAFF
TRBJ2-3 NA TRBD2 TRBV5-8 TGTGCCAGCAGCTTGGGGCGTGGTAGCGGGAGTACAGATACGCAGTATTTT CASSLGRGSGSTDTQYF
TRBJ2-2 NA TRBD1 TRBV2 TGTGCCAGCAGCCCCGAGACAGGGGACACCGGGGAGCTGTTTTTT CASSPETGDTGELFF
TRBJ2-3 NA TRBD2 TRBV20-1 TGCAGTGCTAGTTCCTCGGGGGGGCCTATAGATACGCAGTATTTT CSASSSGGPIDTQYF
TRBJ1-5 NA TRBD1 TRBV2 TGTGCCAGCAGCCTGACAGGGAACAATCAGCCCCAGCATTTT CASSLTGNNQPQHF
TRBJ1-1 NA TRBD1 TRBV7-2 TGTGCCAGCAGCTTAGGAGGGGGCGATGAGTACACTGAAGCTTTCTTT CASSLGGGDEYTEAFF
TRBJ2-2 NA NA TRBV4-2 TGTGCCAGCAGCCAAGTCGACTCCACCGGGGAGCTGTTTTTT CASSQVDSTGELFF
TRBJ2-7 NA NA TRBV30 TGTGCCTGGAGCCCGGACAACGGAGCGTACGAGCAGTACTTC CAWSPDNGAYEQYF
TRBJ2-2 NA TRBD1 TRBV9 TGTGCCAGCAGCGTAGGAAGGACAGGGCGTCGCCCCGGGGAGCTGTTTTTT CASSVGRTGRRPGELFF
TRBJ2-7 NA NA TRBV5-5 TGTGCCAGCAGCTTGAGTCTACAGGAACCCAACGAGCAGTACTTC CASSLSLQEPNEQYF
TRBJ1-4 NA NA TRBV19 TGTGCCAGTACTAAACGGGACACGCCTGGAAAACTGTTTTTT CASTKRDTPGKLFF
TRBJ1-1 NA TRBD1 TRBV7-3 TGTGCCAGCAGTCCCCCGGACAGGGTTCCTTTCTTT CASSPPDRVPFF